Following are 22 T cell receptor beta chains from one sample sequenced in a study of blood T cells in healthy people across ages. Alongside a J-beta primer mix, a sample-barcoded 5' primer served in a second PCR lasting about 7 to 11 cycles. TCRdb recomputed calls from the 5' RACE reads with MiXCR, one row per CDR3 protein. The repertoire holds under 700,000 distinct CDR3 sequences, around 24% seen once, with around 10% in the top ten. These sequences were also reported in another study, on T cells of mothers and their children.

The sample was blood. The receptors originated from a boy aged 10-17 years in good health.

Many counts were recorded for this clonotype. The rearrangement joins TRBV28 to TRBJ2-4, with 8 bases identical to TRBD2. The ends lost 2 bases at V and 0 bases at J; junction bases unmatched: 12. The CDR3 covers 19 residues. The germline CDR1 and CDR2 sequences are MDHEN and SYDVKM. CDR3 in amino acids: CASSLPSSGGTIAKNIQYF. In DNA form, the CDR3 reads TGTGCCAGCAGTTTACCTTCTTCGGGAGGGACGATAGCCAAAAACATTCAGTACTTC. The full variable domain, rest sourced from reference TRBV28 and TRBJ2-4, is DVKVTQSSRYLVKRTGEKVFLECVQDMDHENMFWYRQDPGLGLRLIYFSYDVKMKEKGDIPEGYSVSREKKERFSLILESASTNQTSMYLCASSLPSSGGTIAKNIQYFGAGTRLSVL.

This clonotype was detected a few times. The genes are TRBV19 and TRBJ1-1; maybe TRBD1 (6 bases). Germline lookup yields CDR1 LNHDA and CDR2 SQIVND (reference sequence). V lost 7 bases, J lost 0 bases, and 15 bases lay in between. The CDR3 is 15 residues long. The CDR3 nucleotides are TGTGCCAGTACCACCCCGACAGGCTTGAACACTGAAGCTTTCTTT. Translating it yields CASTTPTGLNTEAFF.

This clonotype was recorded at least ten times. The V and J genes are TRBV4-1 and TRBJ2-1, with D possibly being TRBD2 (6 bases). V lost 3 bases to trimming and J lost 1 base, with 7 bases between them. The CDR3 sequence is 14 residues long. The germline V gene has CDR1 MGHRA and CDR2 YSYEKL. The chain's CDR3 is CASSQEGSYNEQFF. Written as DNA, the CDR3 is TGCGCCAGCAGCCAGGAGGGTTCCTACAATGAGCAGTTCTTC.

The chain couples TRBV6-2 or TRBV6-3 to TRBJ2-2, with D possibly being TRBD1 (5 bases). The length of the CDR3 is 16 residues. Germline V gene data show CDR1 as MNHEY and CDR2 as SVGEGT. The germline V and J ends were trimmed by 1 base and 6 bases, with 15 bases remaining between them. This CDR3 reads CASSYWGSKQPGELFF. The CDR3 nucleotides read TGTGCCAGCAGTTACTGGGGCAGCAAACAGCCCGGGGAGCTGTTTTTT.

This clonotype was observed a few times. The chain recombines TRBV7-8 with TRBJ2-1; no clear D gene. Trimming left V 1 base short and J 10 bases short, with 8 bases between. The germline V gene encodes CDR1 SGHVS and CDR2 FQNEAQ. This CDR3 spans 12 amino acids. CDR3 nucleotides: TGTGCCAGCAGCTTAGAATGGTGGGAGCAGTTCTTC. Translated: CASSLEWWEQFF.

Comments on this clonotype: At one end the junction does not follow the germline gene, possibly because of a read error. The V and J genes are TRBV7-2 and TRBJ1-5, with a weak D call TRBD1 (5 bases). This CDR3 contains 12 residues. Germline lookup yields CDR1 SGHTA and CDR2 FQGNSA. The CDR3 nucleotides read TGTGCCAGTAGCTTCGGGGCTCAGCCCCAGCATTTT. It translates to CASSFGAQPQHF.

This clonotype was recorded a few times. The gene calls are TRBV7-9 and TRBJ2-1; D is possibly TRBD1 (5 bases). The CDR3 has 16 amino acids. Germline lookup yields CDR1 SEHNR and CDR2 FQNEAQ (reference sequence). The V gene lost 6 bases and the J gene lost 2 bases, with 17 bases spanning the gap. CDR3 residues: CASSDRQRTPYNEQFF. CDR3 DNA: TGTGCCAGCAGTGATCGACAGAGAACCCCCTACAATGAGCAGTTCTTC.

The J gene is TRBJ2-2, the V gene TRBV12-5; D not resolved. V was pared by 4 bases and J by 7 bases, with 7 bases between. Looked up from germline, CDR1 is LGHNT and CDR2 is FRNRAP. This CDR3 is 12 amino acids long. This CDR3 reads CASGSPGGELFF. The CDR3 coding sequence is TGTGCTAGTGGTTCCCCGGGCGGGGAGCTGTTTTTT.

V and J are TRBV12-3 or TRBV12-4 and TRBJ1-2, with 9 bases lining up with TRBD1. V gave up 5 bases and J gave up 6 bases; unmatched junction bases: 7. This CDR3 comprises 14 residues. Here the CDR3 DNA reads TGTGCCAGCAGTCAGGGACAGGGCGGCGATGGCTACACCTTC. This gives the protein CASSQGQGGDGYTF.

This clonotype has only a few counts. The chain is built from TRBV28 and TRBJ1-1; D may be TRBD1 (5 bases). The V gene's germline CDR1 is MDHEN and CDR2 SYDVKM. The CDR3 has 10 residues. V lost 8 bases to trimming and J lost 8 bases, with 9 bases between them. The chain's CDR3 is CASGGEEAFF. DNA of the CDR3: TGTGCCAGCGGGGGGGAAGAAGCTTTCTTT. Full variable domain (missing parts from reference TRBV28 and TRBJ1-1): DVKVTQSSRYLVKRTGEKVFLECVQDMDHENMFWYRQDPGLGLRLIYFSYDVKMKEKGDIPEGYSVSREKKERFSLILESASTNQTSMYLCASGGEEAFFGQGTRLTVV.

This clonotype has just a few counts. The chain couples TRBV7-9 to TRBJ1-2, with 9 bases matching TRBD1. The CDR3 spans 12 residues. With 5 bases clipped from V and 14 bases from J, the junction kept 9 bases outside the gene matches. Looked up from germline, CDR1 is SEHNR and CDR2 is FQNEAQ (reference sequence). The CDR3 DNA reads TGTGCCAGCAGCCCCGGACAGGGGAGCGAAACCTTC. It encodes CASSPGQGSETF.

The chain carries TRBV29-1 and TRBJ2-7, with unresolved D. Germline V gene sequence: CDR1 SQVTM, CDR2 ANQGSEA. The CDR3 runs to 14 residues. With 4 bases removed from V and 1 base from J, the gap between germline ends came to 14 bases. The CDR3 here is CSVASRQASYEQYF. In DNA form, the CDR3 reads TGCAGCGTTGCATCCCGGCAAGCGTCCTACGAGCAGTACTTC.

Only a few counts were recorded for this clonotype. The rearrangement uses TRBV5-5 and TRBJ2-5; D gene unclear. Per the germline V gene, CDR1 is SGHKS and CDR2 is YYEKEE (reference sequence). The CDR3 is 12 residues long. Deletions cut 4 bases from V and 2 bases from J, with 6 bases between. The CDR3: CASSTNQETQYF. In DNA form, the CDR3 reads TGTGCCAGCAGCACGAATCAAGAGACCCAGTACTTC.

This clonotype occurred a few times. This chain connects TRBV7-9 to TRBJ2-2; D unclear. In germline, CDR1 is SEHNR, CDR2 FQNEAQ (reference sequence). The CDR3 length is 15 residues. The V gene lost 4 bases and the J gene lost 3 bases, with 12 bases spanning the gap. DNA for the CDR3: TGTGCCAGCAGCTCAGTTCTGTCATACACCGGGGAGCTGTTTTTT. This codes for CASSSVLSYTGELFF. The whole variable domain, remainder taken from reference TRBV7-9 and TRBJ2-2, is DTGVSQNPRHKITKRGQNVTFRCDPISEHNRLYWYRQTLGQGPEFLTYFQNEAQLEKSRLLSDRFSAERPKGSFSTLEIQRTEQGDSAMYLCASSSVLSYTGELFFGEGSRLTVL.

The V call is TRBV6-6, the J call TRBJ2-5; D is ambiguous. The CDR3 has 16 amino acids. In germline, CDR1 is MNHNY, CDR2 SVGAGI (reference sequence). The ends were cut back, 0 bases at V and 4 bases at J, with 15 bases in the middle. The CDR3 DNA sequence: TGTGCCAGCAGTTACTCGATGGCAGCCCCTTCAGAGACCCAGTACTTC. This translates into CASSYSMAAPSETQYF.

The gene calls are TRBV3-1 and TRBJ1-1; D remains unclear. Germline CDR1 and CDR2: LGHDT and YNNKEL (reference sequence). The CDR3 runs 15 residues. V lost 1 base and J 4 bases, leaving 13 bases between the germline ends. CDR3 in DNA: TGTGCCAGCAGCCAAGGTAACCAGCGGGGCACTGAAGCTTTCTTT. Translated: CASSQGNQRGTEAFF.

In its sample, this clonotype was seen many times. The V and J genes are TRBV20-1 and TRBJ2-5; D is possibly TRBD1 (6 bases). Germline CDR1 and CDR2: DFQATT and SNEGSKA (reference sequence). V was clipped by 4 bases and J by 6 bases, with 18 bases between them. The CDR3 consists of 14 residues. The CDR3 nucleotides are TGCAGTGCTACCCAGGAATGGGACAAAAAGACCCAGTACTTC. Translation gives CSATQEWDKKTQYF.

Many counts were recorded for this clonotype. The chain combines TRBV7-2 with TRBJ1-5; 11 bases match TRBD1. Germline CDR1 SGHTA, CDR2 FQGNSA. The J segment lost 6 bases and the V segment lost 6 bases, leaving 1 base of the junction unmatched. The CDR3 is made up of 13 amino acids. The CDR3 DNA follows: TGTGCCAGCAGAGGACAGGGGGCTCAGCCCCAGCATTTT. Encoded protein: CASRGQGAQPQHF. Full variable domain (remainder filled in from reference TRBV7-2 and TRBJ1-5): GAGVSQSPSNKVTEKGKDVELRCDPISGHTALYWYRQSLGQGLEFLIYFQGNSAPDKSGLPSDRFSAERTGGSVSTLTIQRTQQEDSAVYLCASRGQGAQPQHFGDGTRLSIL.

The J gene is TRBJ2-1, the V gene TRBV28; tentatively, D is TRBD2 (6 bases). CDR3 length equals 15 residues. Per germline, CDR1 MDHEN and CDR2 SYDVKM. Trimming stripped 7 bases from V and 4 bases from J, with 17 bases between. In nucleotides, the CDR3 is TGTGCCAGCAACCCACCGTTGGGGGGATACAATGAGCAGTTCTTC. It codes for CASNPPLGGYNEQFF. Full variable domain (outside the CDR3, taken from reference TRBV28 and TRBJ2-1): DVKVTQSSRYLVKRTGEKVFLECVQDMDHENMFWYRQDPGLGLRLIYFSYDVKMKEKGDIPEGYSVSREKKERFSLILESASTNQTSMYLCASNPPLGGYNEQFFGPGTRLTVL.

This rearrangement joins TRBV3-1 to TRBJ2-7; perhaps TRBD1 as D (5 bases). This CDR3 comprises 13 residues. The V end was cut by 3 bases, the J end by 2 bases, with 8 bases between. Germline CDR1 reads LGHDT; CDR2 reads YNNKEL (reference sequence). CDR3 DNA: TGTGCCAGCAGCCACCTGACAGCCTACGAGCAGTACTTC. This gives the protein CASSHLTAYEQYF.

V and J are TRBV7-2 and TRBJ2-7, with D unclear. The CDR3 totals 17 residues. Trimming removed 0 bases from V and 4 bases from J, with 19 bases in between. CDR1 is SGHTA, CDR2 FQGNSA, per germline. In DNA, the CDR3 is TGTGCCAGCAGCTTAGCAGCGAGCACCACGGCCATATACGAGCAGTACTTC. Translating gives CASSLAASTTAIYEQYF.

The CDR3 region has the DNA TGTGCCAGCAGCCCTAAGGGGGAATCACCCCTCCACTTT. This translates into CASSPKGESPLHF. The rearrangement joins TRBV7-8 to TRBJ1-6; tentative D call: TRBD1 (6 bases). V lost 5 bases, J lost 10 bases, and 12 bases lay in between. The CDR3 runs to 13 residues. Germline assignment: CDR1 SGHVS and CDR2 FQNEAQ.